Each of the 26 T cell receptor beta chains below was sequenced from the same sample in a study of cytomegalovirus exposure and HLA in healthy donors (dated by TCRdb to 2016 to 2017). To prepare the library, the immunoSEQ multiplex PCR assay was applied. The multiplex PCR relied on a mix of 60 forward primers for TCR Vbeta segments and 13 reverse primers for TCR Jbeta segments. Sourced from immuneACCESS, this table was stored by TCRdb with only in-frame sequences that have V and J called. A share of the clones is absent; for the studies checked, an unresolved V gene accounts for under half, and the remainder has no known explanation. Here the sample has roughly 120,000 clones; approximately 70% occur a single time. The top ten clonotypes cover roughly 9.8% of the sample. Sample: PBMCs. The source of these receptors is a woman in her thirties or forties in good health and CMV-seropositive.

This sequence joins TRBV7-9 and TRBJ2-5, with 7 positions matching TRBD2. The V gene end was trimmed by 4 bases and the J gene end by 7 bases; junction bases not matched to a gene: 12. The CDR3 has 15 residues. Per germline, CDR1 SEHNR and CDR2 FQNEAQ (reference sequence). CDR3 DNA: TGTGCCAGCAGCTCCGGACTAGGGCTATCGCCGACCCAGTACTTC. As protein: CASSSGLGLSPTQYF.

This chain connects TRBV29-1 to TRBJ1-2; the match to TRBD1 covers 12 bases. V shed 2 bases, J shed 2 bases, and the junction held 6 bases outside the gene matches. Germline assignment: CDR1 SQVTM and CDR2 ANQGSEA. The CDR3 runs to 16 residues. The CDR3 DNA sequence: TGCAGCGTTGAAACGGGGGGGACAGGGGGCAACTATGGCTACACCTTC. As protein: CSVETGGTGGNYGYTF.

The chain employs TRBV4-3 and TRBJ2-1, with a possible D match to TRBD2 (6 bases). Germline values: CDR1 LGHNA, CDR2 YSLEER. The CDR3 is made up of 14 amino acids. Between the trimmed V and J ends, which lost 4 bases and 3 bases, there was a span of 10 bases. The CDR3 DNA sequence: TGCGCCAGCAGCCGAACGGGACTCTACAATGAGCAGTTCTTC. This codes for CASSRTGLYNEQFF.

This clone was seen a handful of times. V is TRBV7-9 and J is TRBJ2-1; 13 bases are a match to TRBD2. After removal of 5 bases from V and 9 bases from J, the junction contained 7 bases not matched to a gene. The germline V gene encodes CDR1 SEHNR and CDR2 FQNEAQ (reference sequence). This CDR3 comprises 15 residues. The CDR3 DNA follows: TGTGCCAGCAGCCCGGGGACTAGCGGGAAATCTGAGCAGTTCTTC. Protein: CASSPGTSGKSEQFF.

The V call is TRBV7-2, the J call TRBJ2-5; 9 bases match TRBD2. V gave up 7 bases and J gave up 7 bases; unmatched junction bases: 13. This CDR3 has 15 residues. Germline CDR1 and CDR2: SGHTA and FQGNSA. The CDR3 nucleotides are TGTGCCAGCACCATTTCCGCGGGAGGGGAAGGGACCCAGTACTTC. Amino acid sequence: CASTISAGGEGTQYF.

This chain links TRBV9 with TRBJ2-7; 10 bases align to TRBD1. After removal of 2 bases from V and 4 bases from J, the junction contained 6 bases not matched to a gene. This CDR3 has 15 amino acids. Germline V gives CDR1 SGDLS, CDR2 YYNGEE. CDR3 in amino acids: CASSVQPGQGYEQYF. The DNA for the CDR3 is TGTGCCAGCAGCGTTCAACCGGGACAGGGGTACGAGCAGTACTTC. The full variable domain, its missing parts supplied by reference TRBV9 and TRBJ2-7, is DSGVTQTPKHLITATGQRVTLRCSPRSGDLSVYWYQQSLDQGLQFLIQYYNGEERAKGNILERFSAQQFPDLHSELNLSSLELGDSALYFCASSVQPGQGYEQYFGPGTRLTVT.

This chain uses TRBV7-3 with TRBJ2-5, with no clear D. CDR1 SGHTA and CDR2 FQGTGA come from the germline V gene. CDR3 length: 13 amino acids. V lost 2 bases, J lost 1 base, and 5 bases lay in between. This CDR3 reads CASSLSIQETQYF. In DNA form, the CDR3 reads TGTGCCAGCAGCTTATCCATCCAAGAGACCCAGTACTTC.

The chain recombines TRBV4-1 with TRBJ2-5; no definite D call. V dropped 1 base and J dropped 5 bases, with 8 bases sitting between them. CDR3 size: 13 residues. CDR1 and CDR2 (germline): MGHRA, YSYEKL. This CDR3 is CASSQAVWETQYF. As DNA, the CDR3 is TGCGCCAGCAGCCAAGCGGTCTGGGAGACCCAGTACTTC.

The chain combines TRBV18 with TRBJ2-1; D perhaps matches TRBD2 (5 bases). CDR3 length equals 13 residues. V was shortened by 6 bases and J by 5 bases, with 11 bases between the two germline ends. Germline assignment: CDR1 KGHSH and CDR2 LQKENI. The CDR3 coding sequence is TGTGCCAGCTCGGTACTAGAAGACAATGAGCAGTTCTTC. It codes for CASSVLEDNEQFF.

This clone has only a few counts. The chain has TRBV9 and TRBJ2-5; possible D gene TRBD1, 7 bases. This CDR3 has 15 amino acids. Germline CDR1 SGDLS, CDR2 YYNGEE. V dropped 1 base and J dropped 9 bases, with 19 bases sitting between them. CDR3 DNA sequence: TGTGCCAGCAGCGTAACAGGGGCCCTTGGGGAGGCCCAGTACTTC. Translated, it gives CASSVTGALGEAQYF.

The gene calls are TRBV11-2 and TRBJ2-2, with 10 bases identical to TRBD1. The CDR3 length is 15 residues. Germline trimming cut 1 base from V and 6 bases from J; bases unmatched to any gene: 2. Germline V CDR1 and CDR2: SGHAT, FQNNGV. The DNA for the CDR3 is TGTGCCAGCAGCTTAGCAGGGACAGGGGCCGGGGAGCTGTTTTTT. It codes for CASSLAGTGAGELFF. The variable domain in full, with the rest retrieved from reference TRBV11-2 and TRBJ2-2, is EAGVAQSPRYKIIEKRQSVAFWCNPISGHATLYWYQQILGQGPKLLIQFQNNGVVDDSQLPKDRFSAERLKGVDSTLKIQPAKLEDSAVYLCASSLAGTGAGELFFGEGSRLTVL.

The chain joins TRBV5-4 to TRBJ1-1, with D tentatively TRBD1 (6 bases). Trimming removed 4 bases from V and 1 base from J, with 14 bases in between. The length of the CDR3 is 15 residues. Germline V gene sequence: CDR1 SGHNT, CDR2 YYREEE (reference sequence). The CDR3 DNA follows: TGTGCCAGCAGCAACCCAGGGGCCTGGAACACTGAAGCTTTCTTT. It codes for CASSNPGAWNTEAFF.

J is TRBJ1-5 and V is TRBV18; possible D gene TRBD1, 6 bases. V was trimmed by 3 bases and J by 2 bases, leaving 11 bases between them. The CDR3 runs to 15 residues. Germline V gives CDR1 KGHSH, CDR2 LQKENI. The CDR3 reads CASSPFRTGNQPQHF. The CDR3 nucleotides read TGTGCCAGCTCACCGTTTCGGACAGGCAATCAGCCCCAGCATTTT.

The chain uses TRBV2 and TRBJ2-3; D remains unclear. Germline CDR1 and CDR2: SNHLY and FYNNEI. The CDR3 sequence is 14 residues long. Trimming left V 5 bases short and J 5 bases short, with 14 bases between. CDR3 nucleotide sequence: TGTGCCAGCAGTCTACCTACTAAGGAAGATACGCAGTATTTT. This sequence encodes CASSLPTKEDTQYF.

This clone was counted only a few times. This rearrangement joins TRBV5-4 to TRBJ2-2; the D gene is possibly TRBD2 (6 bases). Per the germline V gene, CDR1 is SGHNT and CDR2 is YYREEE (reference sequence). The ends were cut back, 1 base at V and 4 bases at J, with 11 bases in the middle. The CDR3 contains 15 residues. CDR3: CASSLPSALTGELFF. CDR3 sequence (DNA): TGTGCCAGCAGCTTGCCTAGCGCGCTCACCGGGGAGCTGTTTTTT.

The J gene is TRBJ2-3, the V gene TRBV5-4; 10 bases match TRBD2. Germline V gene sequence: CDR1 SGHNT, CDR2 YYREEE (reference sequence). The CDR3 contains 14 residues. The junction had 3 bases not matched to a gene; V was cut back by 2 bases and J by 6 bases. CDR3 bases: TGTGCCAGCAGCTTAACGGGACTAGCGGATACGCAGTATTTT. Translated, it gives CASSLTGLADTQYF.

This clone came up a few times. The V gene is TRBV5-6, the J gene TRBJ2-5, with 8 bases identical to TRBD1. The junction had 10 bases not matched to a gene; V was cut back by 5 bases and J by 4 bases. Germline loops: CDR1 SGHDT, CDR2 YYEEEE. CDR3 length equals 15 residues. The CDR3 DNA reads as TGTGCCAGCAGAACTCGTGACAGGGGAGGAGAGACCCAGTACTTC. It codes for CASRTRDRGGETQYF.

The V gene is TRBV11-2, the J gene TRBJ2-5; 11 bases agree with TRBD2. The CDR3 has 18 residues. Trimming removed 4 bases from V and 3 bases from J; junction bases left unmatched: 13. The germline V gene encodes CDR1 SGHAT and CDR2 FQNNGV. As DNA, the CDR3 is TGTGCCAGCAGCTCTGGACTAGCGGGCTATCTTAGGGAAGAGACCCAGTACTTC. It yields the protein CASSSGLAGYLREETQYF.

V usage is TRBV5-1 and J usage is TRBJ2-2; 9 bases line up with TRBD2. V lost 0 bases to trimming and J lost 5 bases; unmatched junction nucleotides: 5. Per the germline V gene, CDR1 is SGHRS and CDR2 is YFSETQ. The CDR3 has 16 amino acids. CDR3 nucleotides: TGCGCCAGCAGCTTGGAGGTAGCGGGAGCTACCGGGGAGCTGTTTTTT. It encodes CASSLEVAGATGELFF.

The rearrangement links TRBV7-9 to TRBJ2-1; 8 positions agree with TRBD2. The CDR3 covers 16 residues. Trimming cost V 1 base and J 2 bases; bases outside gene matches: 4. The germline V gene encodes CDR1 SEHNR and CDR2 FQNEAQ (reference sequence). The CDR3 loop is CASSLGLLAAYNEQFF. The CDR3 DNA reads TGTGCCAGCAGCTTAGGTCTACTAGCGGCCTACAATGAGCAGTTCTTC.

This clone was counted between two and nine times. The V gene is TRBV29-1, the J gene TRBJ1-1, with D uncertain. Deletions cut 1 base from V and 7 bases from J, with 19 bases between. Germline V lookup: CDR1 SQVTM, CDR2 ANQGSEA. This CDR3 is 15 amino acids long. CDR3 residues: CSVEVPRRRPVEAFF. The DNA of the CDR3 is TGCAGCGTTGAAGTCCCCCGTCGCAGGCCAGTTGAAGCTTTCTTT.

This rearrangement joins TRBV5-6 to TRBJ2-7, with 8 bases identical to TRBD2. Trimming at V came to 4 bases and at J to 3 bases, leaving 6 bases not matched to a gene. CDR1 and CDR2 from the germline V gene are SGHDT and YYEEEE. The CDR3 is 14 amino acids. CDR3 residues: CASSVTSGVYEQYF. In nucleotides, the CDR3 is TGTGCCAGCAGCGTTACTAGCGGTGTCTACGAGCAGTACTTC.

The chain joins TRBV11-3 to TRBJ2-1, with TRBD2 as a possible D gene (5 bases). The germline V and J ends were trimmed by 4 bases and 10 bases, with 11 bases remaining between them. This CDR3 is 12 amino acids long. The V gene's germline CDR1 is SGHNT and CDR2 YENEEA. Written as DNA, the CDR3 is TGTGCCAGCAGCTCCCAAGGAGGAGAGCAGTTCTTC. This gives the protein CASSSQGGEQFF. The entire variable domain, with the rest obtained from reference TRBV11-3 and TRBJ2-1, is as follows: EAGVVQSPRYKIIEKKQPVAFWCNPISGHNTLYWYLQNLGQGPELLIRYENEEAVDDSQLPKDRFSAERLKGVDSTLKIQPAELGDSAVYLCASSSQGGEQFFGPGTRLTVL.

This chain links TRBV30 with TRBJ1-5; no definite D call. Trimming took off 1 base at V and 2 bases at J, with 9 bases between the two ends. Per the germline V gene, CDR1 is GTSNPN and CDR2 is SVGIG (reference sequence). The CDR3 covers 14 residues. The CDR3 reads CAWSGPDGNQPQHF. In nucleotides, the CDR3 is TGTGCCTGGAGTGGTCCAGATGGCAATCAGCCCCAGCATTTT.

The chain recombines TRBV7-2 with TRBJ1-5; possibly TRBD1 for D (6 bases). The germline CDR1 and CDR2 sequences are SGHTA and FQGNSA. CDR3 length: 12 amino acids. V was clipped by 5 bases and J by 10 bases, with 12 bases between them. CDR3 sequence (DNA): TGTGCCAGCAGCGCAGGACAGAGACCCCAGCATTTT. This translates into CASSAGQRPQHF.

The chain is built from TRBV7-9 and TRBJ1-1; D may be TRBD1 (6 bases). The CDR3 spans 14 residues. CDR1 and CDR2 (germline): SEHNR, FQNEAQ (reference sequence). V was clipped by 2 bases and J by 1 base, with 8 bases between them. CDR3 in DNA: TGTGCCAGCAGCTTACAGGGGCCGAACACTGAAGCTTTCTTT. Translation: CASSLQGPNTEAFF.